These 28 T cell receptor beta chains came from one sample sequenced in a study of control samples from healthy donors and cancer patients. Libraries were prepared by immunoSEQ multiplex PCR; TCRdb keeps only in-frame clonotypes and omits some of them. The table records approximately 94,000 clones, around 87% of them present only once. The sample consisted of blood. These receptors came from a woman in her 50s in good health.

This chain connects TRBV6-6 to TRBJ1-6, with 9 bases aligning to TRBD1. V shed 0 bases and J 7 bases; nucleotides not matched to a gene: 1. Germline V gives CDR1 MNHNY, CDR2 SVGAGI (reference sequence). There are 15 residues in the CDR3. CDR3 sequence (DNA): TGTGCCAGCAGTTACTCCGGGACAGGGAATTCACCCCTCCACTTT. Translating it yields CASSYSGTGNSPLHF.

The chain employs TRBV2 and TRBJ2-1; D is tentatively TRBD1 or TRBD2 (6 bases each). The V end lost 8 bases, the J end lost 4 bases, and 15 bases lay between the germline ends. The CDR3 is 14 amino acids. Germline V CDR1 and CDR2: SNHLY, FYNNEI. CDR3 protein: CASLPGASYNEQFF. CDR3 coding DNA: TGTGCCAGCCTCCCGGGGGCTAGTTACAATGAGCAGTTCTTC.

J is TRBJ2-1 and V is TRBV11-1; TRBD2 matches at 7 bases. The CDR3 is 16 residues long. Unmatched junction bases numbered 5, after V lost 3 bases and J lost 0 bases. Germline assignment: CDR1 SGHAT and CDR2 FQDESV (reference sequence). CDR3 coding DNA: TGTGCCAGCAGCTTTAGCGGGTTCAGCTCCTACAATGAGCAGTTCTTC. It yields the protein CASSFSGFSSYNEQFF.

This rearrangement joins TRBV6-2 or TRBV6-3 to TRBJ2-3; 7 positions match TRBD1. V was pared by 5 bases and J by 3 bases, with 11 bases of the junction left unmatched. Germline assignment: CDR1 MNHEY and CDR2 SVGEGT. The CDR3 contains 16 residues. The CDR3 here is CASSAPGQKMTDTQYF. In nucleotides, the CDR3 is TGTGCCAGCAGTGCGCCGGGACAGAAGATGACAGATACGCAGTATTTT.

The chain recombines TRBV6-6 with TRBJ1-4; D remains unclear. V was shortened by 0 bases and J by 8 bases, with 7 bases between the two germline ends. The length of the CDR3 is 13 residues. Germline lookup yields CDR1 MNHNY and CDR2 SVGAGI (reference sequence). CDR3 region: CASSYSKGEKLFF. CDR3 coding DNA: TGTGCCAGCAGTTACTCAAAGGGAGAAAAACTGTTTTTT.

The V gene is TRBV6-2 or TRBV6-3, the J gene TRBJ1-1; 9 bases map to TRBD1. Germline V gene lookup returns CDR1 MNHEY and CDR2 SVGEGT. The V gene end was trimmed by 5 bases and the J gene end by 5 bases; junction bases not matched to a gene: 12. The CDR3 length is 16 residues. CDR3 coding DNA: TGTGCCAGCAGTGACACAGGGGGCAGAGTGAGGACTGAAGCTTTCTTT. As protein: CASSDTGGRVRTEAFF.

The genes are TRBV5-6 and TRBJ2-3; D call uncertain. The germline CDR1 and CDR2 sequences are SGHDT and YYEEEE. The CDR3 is made up of 14 amino acids. The germline V and J ends were trimmed by 3 bases and 2 bases, with 10 bases remaining between them. CDR3 sequence: CASSSTAFTDTQYF. The CDR3 region has the DNA TGTGCCAGCAGCTCGACGGCGTTCACAGATACGCAGTATTTT. Based on the CDR3 plus reference TRBV5-6 and TRBJ2-3, the full variable domain is DAGVTQSPTHLIKTRGQQVTLRCSPKSGHDTVSWYQQALGQGPQFIFQYYEEEERQRGNFPDRFSGHQFPNYSSELNVNALLLGDSALYLCASSSTAFTDTQYFGPGTRLTVL.

The chain combines TRBV7-9 with TRBJ2-2; 10 bases match TRBD2. V dropped 5 bases and J dropped 4; count of bases not matched to a gene: 10. Germline CDR1 reads SEHNR; CDR2 reads FQNEAQ (reference sequence). The CDR3 runs to 17 residues. The chain's CDR3 is CASSRVGAGGGTGELFF. Here the CDR3 DNA reads TGTGCCAGCAGCCGGGTCGGAGCGGGAGGGGGCACCGGGGAGCTGTTTTTT.

This clone has just one count. This chain joins TRBV10-1 and TRBJ2-3, with D possibly called TRBD1 or TRBD2 (5 bases each). V lost 11 bases to trimming and J lost 2 bases, with 14 bases between them. From germline, CDR1 is WNHNN and CDR2 SYGVQD (reference sequence). The CDR3 length is 13 residues. The CDR3 nucleotides are TGCGCCGGGCCGGGGCCTTTCACAGATACGCAGTATTTT. It translates to CAGPGPFTDTQYF.

The rearrangement links TRBV3-1 (or the pseudogene TRBV3-2) to TRBJ2-1; TRBD2 matches 13 bases. Unmatched junction bases numbered 7, after V lost 4 bases and J lost 4 bases. Per the germline V gene, CDR1 is LGHDT and CDR2 is YNNKEL (reference sequence). The CDR3 is made up of 17 amino acids. CDR3 region: CASSPGGLAGLYNEQFF. CDR3 DNA sequence: TGTGCCAGCAGCCCCGGGGGACTAGCGGGACTATACAATGAGCAGTTCTTC.

CDR3 nucleotide sequence: TGTGCCAGCAGCCTGCGCGAGACGCTGATCCATGAGCAGTTCTTC. Its protein product is CASSLRETLIHEQFF. The V call is TRBV7-8, the J call TRBJ2-1; D not resolved. Trimming left V 5 bases short and J 8 bases short, with 19 bases between. Per the germline V gene, CDR1 is SGHVS and CDR2 is FQNEAQ. The CDR3 is made up of 15 amino acids.

This clone was observed a single time. V is TRBV5-1 and J is TRBJ2-1; either TRBD1 or TRBD2 may fit D (6 bases each). CDR3 length equals 16 residues. V shed 0 bases and J shed 0 bases, with 10 bases lying between them. Germline V gives CDR1 SGHRS, CDR2 YFSETQ. The CDR3 nucleotides are TGCGCCAGCAGCTTGGGGGGGGCCCGCTCCTACAATGAGCAGTTCTTC. It yields the protein CASSLGGARSYNEQFF.

The chain couples TRBV28 to TRBJ2-1, with TRBD2 matching over 8 bases. J gave up 2 bases and V 5 bases, and 8 bases lay outside the gene matches. This CDR3 is 16 amino acids long. Germline loops: CDR1 MDHEN, CDR2 SYDVKM. The CDR3 spells CASSPALAETYNEQFF. The CDR3 nucleotides are TGTGCCAGCAGTCCTGCACTAGCGGAAACCTACAATGAGCAGTTCTTC. Supplemented by reference TRBV28 and TRBJ2-1, the full variable domain reads DVKVTQSSRYLVKRTGEKVFLECVQDMDHENMFWYRQDPGLGLRLIYFSYDVKMKEKGDIPEGYSVSREKKERFSLILESASTNQTSMYLCASSPALAETYNEQFFGPGTRLTVL.

This clone has a handful of counts. This sequence joins TRBV11-3 and TRBJ2-2; D tentatively fits TRBD1 or TRBD2 (5 bases each). CDR1 and CDR2 (germline): SGHNT, YENEEA. The CDR3 loop spans 16 amino acids. The V end lost 5 bases, the J end lost 0 bases, and 13 bases lay between the germline ends. The CDR3 loop reads CASSLGAGANTGELFF. The CDR3 DNA reads as TGTGCCAGCAGCCTCGGGGCCGGGGCGAACACCGGGGAGCTGTTTTTT. The full variable domain, rest sourced from reference TRBV11-3 and TRBJ2-2, is EAGVVQSPRYKIIEKKQPVAFWCNPISGHNTLYWYLQNLGQGPELLIRYENEEAVDDSQLPKDRFSAERLKGVDSTLKIQPAELGDSAVYLCASSLGAGANTGELFFGEGSRLTVL.

In its sample, this clone was seen a few times. The V and J genes are TRBV7-8 and TRBJ1-1; no reliable D call. Germline V gives CDR1 SGHVS, CDR2 FQNEAQ. The CDR3 consists of 12 residues. The germline V and J ends were trimmed by 2 bases and 7 bases, with 8 bases remaining between them. CDR3 sequence reads: CASSLWGREAFF. In DNA, the CDR3 is TGTGCCAGCAGCTTATGGGGTCGTGAAGCTTTCTTT.

In DNA form, the CDR3 reads TGCGCCAGCAGCCAAGTTGGTCAGGAGGACGGCTACACCTTC. Its protein is CASSQVGQEDGYTF. The chain recombines TRBV4-3 with TRBJ1-2, with D unclear. V lost 1 base and J 8 bases, leaving 14 bases between the germline ends. Germline-derived CDR1 and CDR2 are LGHNA and YSLEER. The CDR3 spans 14 residues.

The J gene is TRBJ2-1, the V gene TRBV6-2 or TRBV6-3; TRBD2 aligns across 12 bases. V shed 5 bases and J 9 bases; nucleotides not matched to a gene: 17. The germline V gene encodes CDR1 MNHEY and CDR2 SVGEGT. The CDR3 length is 18 residues. The CDR3 sequence: CASSTNRLAGGPGGEQFF. In DNA, the CDR3 is TGTGCCAGCAGTACTAACCGCCTAGCGGGAGGGCCTGGGGGTGAGCAGTTCTTC.

This sequence joins TRBV7-2 and TRBJ2-7, with D possibly being TRBD1 (6 bases). The germline V gene encodes CDR1 SGHTA and CDR2 FQGNSA. This CDR3 comprises 14 residues. V was cut by 4 bases and J by 2 bases, with 12 bases left in between. CDR3 residues: CASSSNRAAYEQYF. In nucleotides, the CDR3 is TGTGCCAGCAGCTCTAACAGGGCTGCCTACGAGCAGTACTTC. Variable domain in full (rest from reference TRBV7-2 and TRBJ2-7): GAGVSQSPSNKVTEKGKDVELRCDPISGHTALYWYRQSLGQGLEFLIYFQGNSAPDKSGLPSDRFSAERTGGSVSTLTIQRTQQEDSAVYLCASSSNRAAYEQYFGPGTRLTVT.

The chain joins TRBV6-5 to TRBJ1-1; D unresolved. Germline CDR1 reads MNHEY; CDR2 reads SVGAGI. The CDR3 is 12 amino acids. V was pared by 7 bases and J by 0 bases, with 6 bases between. The DNA of the CDR3 is TGTGCCAGCAATCGGGTGAACACTGAAGCTTTCTTT. Encoded protein: CASNRVNTEAFF.

The rearrangement links TRBV27 to TRBJ2-3; 9 positions agree with TRBD2. The length of the CDR3 is 15 residues. Germline assignment: CDR1 MNHEY and CDR2 SMNVEV (reference sequence). The trim removed 7 bases at V and 1 base at J, leaving 6 bases unmatched. CDR3 amino acids: CASNTLAGGTDTQYF. In DNA, the CDR3 is TGTGCCAGCAACACCTTAGCGGGGGGCACAGATACGCAGTATTTT.

The rearrangement links TRBV6-4 to TRBJ2-2, with a possible D match to TRBD1 (6 bases). This CDR3 is built from 16 residues. Germline V lookup: CDR1 MRHNA, CDR2 SNTAGT. V lost 0 bases and J 1 base, leaving 9 bases between the germline ends. The CDR3 is CASSDSGTLNTGELFF. The CDR3 nucleotides are TGTGCCAGCAGTGACTCTGGGACACTGAACACCGGGGAGCTGTTTTTT.

J is TRBJ1-2 and V is TRBV7-3, with 7 bases fitting TRBD1. The CDR3 is made up of 14 amino acids. J was trimmed by 2 bases and V by 6 bases; bases with no gene match: 6. The germline CDR1 and CDR2 sequences are SGHTA and FQGTGA. The CDR3 DNA follows: TGTGCCAGCAGTCGCCGGGACAGCAACTATGGCTACACCTTC. This codes for CASSRRDSNYGYTF.

This clone was counted a single time. Other nucleotide sequences from this sample produce the same CDR3. The V gene is TRBV11-3, the J gene TRBJ2-5; 8 bases fit TRBD2. The trim removed 1 base at V and 5 bases at J, leaving 3 bases unmatched. There are 14 residues in the CDR3. The germline V gene has CDR1 SGHNT and CDR2 YENEEA. CDR3 nucleotide sequence: TGTGCCAGCAGCTTAGGGCGGGGGGCCGAGACCCAGTACTTC. It specifies CASSLGRGAETQYF.

This clone appeared a few times. The gene calls are TRBV4-3 and TRBJ2-1, with TRBD1 matching over 9 bases. Germline V gene sequence: CDR1 LGHNA, CDR2 YSLEER. V dropped 0 bases and J dropped 6; count of bases not matched to a gene: 6. The CDR3 extends over 16 amino acids. This CDR3 reads CASSQEGGTGSNEQFF. In nucleotides, the CDR3 is TGCGCCAGCAGCCAAGAGGGGGGGACAGGGTCCAATGAGCAGTTCTTC.

The CDR3 loop reads CASSFDGATNEKLFF. CDR3 nucleotides: TGTGCCAGCAGCTTCGACGGTGCAACTAATGAAAAACTGTTTTTT. V and J are TRBV7-2 and TRBJ1-4; D is unclear. This CDR3 spans 15 amino acids. The germline gives CDR1 SGHTA, CDR2 FQGNSA. Trimming took 3 bases from V and 0 from J, leaving 8 bases between them.

This clone has just one count. This chain uses TRBV5-4 with TRBJ2-7, with 7 positions matching TRBD2. Losses at the gene ends were 0 bases for V and 7 bases for J; bases not matched to a gene: 4. The germline V gene has CDR1 SGHNT and CDR2 YYREEE (reference sequence). There are 13 residues in the CDR3. CDR3 in amino acids: CASSLAGGREQYF. For the CDR3, the DNA is TGTGCCAGCAGCTTGGCGGGAGGAAGGGAGCAGTACTTC. Complete variable domain (other parts from reference TRBV5-4 and TRBJ2-7): ETGVTQSPTHLIKTRGQQVTLRCSSQSGHNTVSWYQQALGQGPQFIFQYYREEENGRGNFPPRFSGLQFPNYSSELNVNALELDDSALYLCASSLAGGREQYFGPGTRLTVT.

Concerning this clone: At one boundary the junction diverges from the germline segment, which might be a read error. J is TRBJ2-3 and V is TRBV7-2; 10 bases fit TRBD2. The CDR3 totals 15 residues. CDR1 and CDR2 from the germline V gene are SGHTA and FQGNSA. The CDR3 region is CASSLAGADTDTQYF. CDR3 nucleotides: TGTGCCAGCAGCCTAGCGGGGGCCGACACAGATACGCAGTATTTT.

The chain is built from TRBV3-1 (or the pseudogene TRBV3-2) and TRBJ2-5; perhaps TRBD1 as D (5 bases). Germline assignment: CDR1 LGHDT and CDR2 YNNKEL (reference sequence). The CDR3 length is 12 residues. The V gene lost 7 bases and the J gene lost 5 bases, with 11 bases spanning the gap. The CDR3, as DNA: TGTGCCAGCAACCCCCCAGGGGAGACCCAGTACTTC. Translated: CASNPPGETQYF.